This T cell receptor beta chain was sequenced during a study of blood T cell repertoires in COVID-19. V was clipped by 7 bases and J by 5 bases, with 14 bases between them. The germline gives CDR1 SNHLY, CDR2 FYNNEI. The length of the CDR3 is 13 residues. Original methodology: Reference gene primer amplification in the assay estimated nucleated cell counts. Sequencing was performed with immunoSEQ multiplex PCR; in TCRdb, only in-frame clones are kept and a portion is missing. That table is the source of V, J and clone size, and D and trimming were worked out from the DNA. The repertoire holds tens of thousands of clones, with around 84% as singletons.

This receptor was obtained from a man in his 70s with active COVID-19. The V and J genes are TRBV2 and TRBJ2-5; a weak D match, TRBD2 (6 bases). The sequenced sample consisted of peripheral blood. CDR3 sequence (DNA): TGTGCCAGCACCGTGAGGAGGGCGGAGACCCAGTACTTC. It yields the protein CASTVRRAETQYF.